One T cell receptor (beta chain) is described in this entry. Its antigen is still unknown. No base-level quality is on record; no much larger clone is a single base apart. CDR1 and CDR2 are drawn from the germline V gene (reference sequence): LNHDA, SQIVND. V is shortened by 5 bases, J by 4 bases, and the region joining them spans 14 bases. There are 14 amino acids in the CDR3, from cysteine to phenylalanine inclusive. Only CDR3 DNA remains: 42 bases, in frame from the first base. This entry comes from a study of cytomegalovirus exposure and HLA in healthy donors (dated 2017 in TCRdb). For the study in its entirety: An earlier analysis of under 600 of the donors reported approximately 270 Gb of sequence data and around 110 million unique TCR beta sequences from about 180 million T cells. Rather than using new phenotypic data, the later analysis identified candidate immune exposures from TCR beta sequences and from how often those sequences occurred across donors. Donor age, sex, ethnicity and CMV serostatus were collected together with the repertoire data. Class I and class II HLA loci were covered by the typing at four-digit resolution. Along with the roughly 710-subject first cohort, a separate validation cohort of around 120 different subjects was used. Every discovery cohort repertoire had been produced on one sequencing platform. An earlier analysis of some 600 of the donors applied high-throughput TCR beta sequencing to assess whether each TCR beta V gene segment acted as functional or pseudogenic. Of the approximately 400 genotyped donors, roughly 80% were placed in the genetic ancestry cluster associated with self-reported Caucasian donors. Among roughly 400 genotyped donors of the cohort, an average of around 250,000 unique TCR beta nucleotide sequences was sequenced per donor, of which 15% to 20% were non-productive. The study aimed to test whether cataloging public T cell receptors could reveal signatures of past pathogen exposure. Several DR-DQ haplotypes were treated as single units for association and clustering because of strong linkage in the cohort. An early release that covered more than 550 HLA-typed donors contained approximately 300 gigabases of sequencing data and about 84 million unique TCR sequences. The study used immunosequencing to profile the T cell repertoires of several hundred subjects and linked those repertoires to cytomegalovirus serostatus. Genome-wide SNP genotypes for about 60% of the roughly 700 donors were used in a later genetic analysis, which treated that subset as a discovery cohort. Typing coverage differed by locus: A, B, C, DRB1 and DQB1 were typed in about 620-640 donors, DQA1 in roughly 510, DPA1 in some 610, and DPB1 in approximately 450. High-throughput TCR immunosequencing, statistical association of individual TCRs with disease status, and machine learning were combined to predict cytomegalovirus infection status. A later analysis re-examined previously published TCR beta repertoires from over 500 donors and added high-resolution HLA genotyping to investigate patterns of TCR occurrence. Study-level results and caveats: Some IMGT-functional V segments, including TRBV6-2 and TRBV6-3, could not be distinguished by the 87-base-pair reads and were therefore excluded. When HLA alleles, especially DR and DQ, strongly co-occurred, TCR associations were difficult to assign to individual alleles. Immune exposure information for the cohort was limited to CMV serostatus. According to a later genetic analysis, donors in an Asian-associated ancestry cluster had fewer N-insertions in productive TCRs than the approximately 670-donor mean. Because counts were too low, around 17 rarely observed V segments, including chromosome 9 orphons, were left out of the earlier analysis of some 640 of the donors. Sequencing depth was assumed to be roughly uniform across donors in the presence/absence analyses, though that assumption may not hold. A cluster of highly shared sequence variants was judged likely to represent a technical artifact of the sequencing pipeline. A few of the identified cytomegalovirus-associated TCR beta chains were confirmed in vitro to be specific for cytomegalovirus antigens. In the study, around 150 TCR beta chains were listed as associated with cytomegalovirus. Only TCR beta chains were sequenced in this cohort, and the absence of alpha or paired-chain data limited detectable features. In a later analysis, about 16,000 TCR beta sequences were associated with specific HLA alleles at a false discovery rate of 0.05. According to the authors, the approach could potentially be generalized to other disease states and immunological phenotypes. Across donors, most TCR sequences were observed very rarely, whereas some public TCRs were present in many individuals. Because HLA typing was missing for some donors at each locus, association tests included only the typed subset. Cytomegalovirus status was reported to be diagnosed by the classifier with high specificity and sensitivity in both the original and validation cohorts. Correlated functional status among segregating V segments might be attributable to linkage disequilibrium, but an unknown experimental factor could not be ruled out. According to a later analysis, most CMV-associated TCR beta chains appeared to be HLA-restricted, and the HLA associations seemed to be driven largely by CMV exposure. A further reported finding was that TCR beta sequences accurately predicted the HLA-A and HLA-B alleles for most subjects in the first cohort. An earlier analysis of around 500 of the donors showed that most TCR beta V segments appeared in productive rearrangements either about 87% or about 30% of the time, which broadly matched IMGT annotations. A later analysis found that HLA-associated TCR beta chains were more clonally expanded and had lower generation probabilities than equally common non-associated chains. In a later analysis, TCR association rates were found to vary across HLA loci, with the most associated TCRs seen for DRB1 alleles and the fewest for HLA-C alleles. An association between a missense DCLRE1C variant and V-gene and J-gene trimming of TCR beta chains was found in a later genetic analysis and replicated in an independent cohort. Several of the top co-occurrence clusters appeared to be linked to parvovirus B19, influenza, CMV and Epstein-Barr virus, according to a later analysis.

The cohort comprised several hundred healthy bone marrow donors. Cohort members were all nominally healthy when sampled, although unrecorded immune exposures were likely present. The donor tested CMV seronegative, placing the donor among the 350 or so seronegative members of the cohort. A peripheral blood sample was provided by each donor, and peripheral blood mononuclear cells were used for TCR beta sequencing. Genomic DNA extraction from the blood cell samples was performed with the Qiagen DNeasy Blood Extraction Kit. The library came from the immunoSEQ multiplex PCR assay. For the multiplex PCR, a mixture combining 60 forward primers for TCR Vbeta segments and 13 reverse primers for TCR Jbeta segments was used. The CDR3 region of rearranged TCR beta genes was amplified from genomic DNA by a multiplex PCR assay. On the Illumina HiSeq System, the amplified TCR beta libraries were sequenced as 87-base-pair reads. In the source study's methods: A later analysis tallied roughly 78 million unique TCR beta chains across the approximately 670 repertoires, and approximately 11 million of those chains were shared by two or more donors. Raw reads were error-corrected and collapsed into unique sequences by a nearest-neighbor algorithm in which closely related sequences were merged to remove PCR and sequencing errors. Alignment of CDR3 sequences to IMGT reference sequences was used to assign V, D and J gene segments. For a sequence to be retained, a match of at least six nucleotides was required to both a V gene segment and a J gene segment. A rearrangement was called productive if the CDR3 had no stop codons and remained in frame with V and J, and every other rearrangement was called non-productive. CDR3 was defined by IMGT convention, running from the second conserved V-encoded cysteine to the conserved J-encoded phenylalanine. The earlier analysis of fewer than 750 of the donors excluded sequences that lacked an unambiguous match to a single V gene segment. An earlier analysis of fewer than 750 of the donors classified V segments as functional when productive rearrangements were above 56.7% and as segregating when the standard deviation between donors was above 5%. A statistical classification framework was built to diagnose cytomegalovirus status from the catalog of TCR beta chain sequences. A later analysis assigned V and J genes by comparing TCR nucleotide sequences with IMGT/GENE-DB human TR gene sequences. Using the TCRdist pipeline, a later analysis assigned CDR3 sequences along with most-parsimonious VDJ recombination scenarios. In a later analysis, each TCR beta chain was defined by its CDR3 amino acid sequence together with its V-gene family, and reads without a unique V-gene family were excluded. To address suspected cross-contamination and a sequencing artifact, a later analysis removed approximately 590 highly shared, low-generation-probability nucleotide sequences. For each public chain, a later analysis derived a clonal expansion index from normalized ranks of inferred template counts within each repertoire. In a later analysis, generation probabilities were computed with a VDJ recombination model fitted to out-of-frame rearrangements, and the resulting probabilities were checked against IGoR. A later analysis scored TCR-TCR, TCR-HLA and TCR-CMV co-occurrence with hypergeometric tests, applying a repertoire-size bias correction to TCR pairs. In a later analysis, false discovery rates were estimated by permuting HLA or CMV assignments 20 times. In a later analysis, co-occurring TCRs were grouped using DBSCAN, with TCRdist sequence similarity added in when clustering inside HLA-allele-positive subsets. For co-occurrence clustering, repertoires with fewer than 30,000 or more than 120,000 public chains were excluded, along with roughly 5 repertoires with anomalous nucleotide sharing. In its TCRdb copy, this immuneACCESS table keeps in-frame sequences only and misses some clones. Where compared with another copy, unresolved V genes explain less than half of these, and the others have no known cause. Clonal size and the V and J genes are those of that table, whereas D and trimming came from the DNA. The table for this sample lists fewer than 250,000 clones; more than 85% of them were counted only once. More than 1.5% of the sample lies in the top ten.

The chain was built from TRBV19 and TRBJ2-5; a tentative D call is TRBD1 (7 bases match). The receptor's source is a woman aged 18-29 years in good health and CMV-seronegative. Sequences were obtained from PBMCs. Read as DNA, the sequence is TGTGCCAGTAGTTCGGACAGGAGGGGAGAGACCCAGTACTTC. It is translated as CASSSDRRGETQYF.